The text below deals with one T cell receptor beta chain. The source of the sample is a study of blood T cell repertoires in COVID-19. The germline CDR1 and CDR2 sequences are GTSNPN and SVGIG (reference sequence). The CDR3 consists of 12 residues. V was clipped by 2 bases and J by 0 bases, with 3 bases between them. Only in-frame clones appear in the TCRdb table, and some are missing; sequencing was by immunoSEQ multiplex PCR. This table has 200,000 to 300,000 clones, around 86% appearing once. This chain uses TRBV30 with TRBJ2-3, with unresolved D. The specimen was PBMCs or T cells enriched from blood (not recorded which). The sequence was collected from a woman in her forties or fifties who had recovered from COVID-19. DNA of the CDR3: TGTGCCTGGAGTACTAGCACAGATACGCAGTATTTT. As protein: CAWSTSTDTQYF.